A selection of T cell receptor beta chains follows, all from one sample in a study of Graves' ophthalmopathy and Graves' hyperthyroidism. TCRdb reprocessed the multiplex PCR reads via MiXCR and lists one record per CDR3 protein. Among over 450,000 distinct CDR3 sequences, around 15% were seen once, and the ten largest hold 8% to 10%. Sequences were obtained from blood. The receptors shown here come from a woman in her 30s with Graves' ophthalmopathy. The CDR3 runs from the conserved cysteine through the conserved F or W. A D gene is named only where the DNA matches it firmly. Clone size is given for some rows only: seen once, a few or many times, or a class if the clone is expanded.

D	size	J	V	length	DNA	CDR3
-	many	TRBJ1-1	TRBV4-1	13	TGCGCCAGCAGCCAACTGAGGGGCACTGAAGCTTTCTTT	CASSQLRGTEAFF
TRBD1	many	TRBJ1-5	TRBV30	16	TGTGCCTGGAGTGCCGGGACAGGGGGTAGCAATCAGCCCCAGCATTTT	CAWSAGTGGSNQPQHF
-	many	TRBJ1-1	TRBV10-1	16	TGCGCCACCCCTCCGGACGGGGAGATAAGGGCCACTGAAGCTTTCTTT	CATPPDGEIRATEAFF
TRBD1	many	TRBJ2-7	TRBV24-1	15	TGTGCCACCAGTGCAACGGGGACAGGGATTGGGGAGCAGTACTTC	CATSATGTGIGEQYF
-	many	TRBJ2-5	TRBV6-2/TRBV6-3	20	TGTGCCAGCAGTTACCCGGGGATCCGCCGGGACATACTACACCAAGAGACCCAGTACTTC	CASSYPGIRRDILHQETQYF
-	-	TRBJ1-2	TRBV12-3/TRBV12-4	15	TGTGCCAGCACCTCACAAGGGGGGAGCGAGGGTGGCTACACCTTC	CASTSQGGSEGGYTF
-	many	TRBJ1-1	TRBV15	17	TGTGCCACCAGCAGAGCTGGCGCAGGGCTGGTGAACACTGAAGCTTTCTTT	CATSRAGAGLVNTEAFF
-	many	TRBJ2-7	TRBV28	14	TGTGCCAGCAGTATTCCGGGACGGACCTACGAGCAGTACTTC	CASSIPGRTYEQYF
-	many	TRBJ1-5	TRBV10-3	15	TGTGCCTCCAAGAGAAAGGGGATGAGAAATCAGCCCCAGCATTTT	CASKRKGMRNQPQHF
TRBD2	many	TRBJ2-5	TRBV15	15	TGTGCCACCAGCAGAGCATTCATCGGGGGGTCGACCCAGTACTTC	CATSRAFIGGSTQYF
-	-	TRBJ1-6	TRBV5-1	15	TGCGCCAGCAGCCCAAAGACAGCTTATAATTCACCCCTCCACTTT	CASSPKTAYNSPLHF
TRBD1	many	TRBJ2-5	TRBV15	15	TGTGCCACCAGCAGTCGGACAGGGGCTAGAGAGACCCAGTACTTC	CATSSRTGARETQYF
-	many	TRBJ2-7	TRBV28	14	TGTGCCAGCAGTCCTCGGACCCCCCGCTACGAGCAGTACTTC	CASSPRTPRYEQYF
TRBD1	many	TRBJ1-2	TRBV24-1	18	TGTGCCACCAGCCGGGACAGGGTACACACAACCTTTAACTATGGCTACACCTTC	CATSRDRVHTTFNYGYTF
-	many	TRBJ2-4	TRBV6-1	14	TGTGCCAGCAAGGGGGGTGTGGTGGAAAACATTCAGTACTTC	CASKGGVVENIQYF
TRBD1	-	TRBJ1-1	TRBV6-5	15	TGTGCCAGCAGTTACGGGACAGGATATAACACTGAAGCTCTCTTT	CASSYGTGYNTEALF
-	many	TRBJ1-1	TRBV5-6	13	TGTGCCAGCAGCGTCGGCATTAACACTGAAGCTTTCTTT	CASSVGINTEAFF
-	few	TRBJ1-2	TRBV20-1	15	TGCAGTGCCAACCCCGGGGCAATGCTTAACTATGGCTACACCTTC	CSANPGAMLNYGYTF
TRBD1	many	TRBJ1-2	TRBV18	15	TGTGCCAGCTCGTTCGGACAGGGGTCTGTCGATGGCTACACCTTC	CASSFGQGSVDGYTF
TRBD1	many	TRBJ1-1	TRBV5-1	15	TGCGCCAGCAGCTTGCTACGACAGGGTGGCACTGAAGCTTTCTTT	CASSLLRQGGTEAFF
TRBD1	many	TRBJ2-4	TRBV6-5	18	TGTGCCAGCAGTTCGGGACAGGCGGGATCGTTAGCCAAAAACATTAAGTACTTC	CASSSGQAGSLAKNIKYF
-	many	TRBJ2-4	TRBV29-1	14	TGCAGCGTTCGAGGGGCTCGGGGGAAAAACATTCAGTACTTC	CSVRGARGKNIQYF
-	many	TRBJ1-5	TRBV18	13	TGTGCCAGCTCACCAGGGTTCGATCAGCCCCAGCATTTT	CASSPGFDQPQHF
-	few	TRBJ1-5	TRBV15	13	TGTGCCACCAGCAGCAGAATAGATCAGCCCCAGCATTTT	CATSSRIDQPQHF
-	many	TRBJ1-1	TRBV6-5	13	TGTGCCAGCAGTTACCTGCTAGGGACTGAAGCTTTCTTT	CASSYLLGTEAFF
TRBD1	many	TRBJ2-7	TRBV28	15	TGTGCCAGCAGTTTGATTCAAGACAGGGACTACGAGCAGTACTTC	CASSLIQDRDYEQYF
-	many	TRBJ2-5	TRBV12-3/TRBV12-4	13	TGTGCCAGCAGTTGGGGCAGGAAAGAGACCCAGTACTTC	CASSWGRKETQYF
-	many	TRBJ2-7	TRBV25-1	11	TGTGCCAGCAGTGATTATAGGGAGCAGTACTTC	CASSDYREQYF
-	many	TRBJ1-5	TRBV20-1	15	TGCAGTGCTTTACTAGGAGGGACGGAAAGTCAGCCCCAGCATTTT	CSALLGGTESQPQHF
-	many	TRBJ1-1	TRBV15	16	TGTGCCACCAGCAGACTCGGACGACAGTCGAACACTGAAGCTTTCTTT	CATSRLGRQSNTEAFF
-	many	TRBJ2-7	TRBV6-1	12	TGTGCCAGCAGTGAAGGCAGGCTAGTGCAGTACTTC	CASSEGRLVQYF
TRBD2	-	TRBJ2-5	TRBV5-1	16	TGCGCCAGCAGCATCCCGACTAGCGGGGTCCAAGAGACCCAGTACTTC	CASSIPTSGVQETQYF
-	-	TRBJ1-1	TRBV2	13	TGTGCCAGCAGTGAAGCACGGGATGCGGAAGCTTTCTTT	CASSEARDAEAFF
TRBD1	-	TRBJ2-2	TRBV28	15	TGTGCCAGCAGTCTACAGGGGCCCCCGGCCGGGGAGCTGTTTTTT	CASSLQGPPAGELFF
-	many	TRBJ1-2	TRBV3-1	15	TGTGCCAGCAGCCAAGATCTGCTCGAAGGCTATGGCTACACCTTC	CASSQDLLEGYGYTF
TRBD1	many	TRBJ1-2	TRBV12-3/TRBV12-4	13	TGTGCCACCAATACAGGGGAGGACTATGGCTACACCTTC	CATNTGEDYGYTF
-	many	TRBJ2-5	TRBV12-3/TRBV12-4	14	TGTGCCAGCAGCCAGACAGGTTACCAAGAGACCCAGTACTTC	CASSQTGYQETQYF
TRBD2	few	TRBJ2-5	TRBV5-1	14	TGCGCCAGCAGTACGACTAGCCGGGCGGAGACCCAGTACTTC	CASSTTSRAETQYF
TRBD1	many	TRBJ2-5	TRBV10-3	16	TGTGCCATCAGTGACCCAGACAGGGGGCGCCGAGAGACCCAGTACTTC	CAISDPDRGRRETQYF
-	once	TRBJ2-5	TRBV20-1	14	TGCAGTGCTAGAACCGGCGGCCCACAAGAGACCCAGTACTTC	CSARTGGPQETQYF
-	many	TRBJ1-1	TRBV20-1	14	TGCAGTGCTACGGAAGTGGGACAAGGAAATGAAGCTTTCTTT	CSATEVGQGNEAFF
-	-	TRBJ2-5	TRBV7-9	14	TGTGCCAGCAGCTTTTGGGGAATTGCAGAGACCCAGTACTTC	CASSFWGIAETQYF
TRBD2	few	TRBJ2-7	TRBV30	14	TGTGCCTGGAGTGTACTTTGGGGAGGGAGCGAGCAGTACTTC	CAWSVLWGGSEQYF
-	few	TRBJ1-1	TRBV6-5	16	TGTGCCAGCAGTTACTTGGGCACCATCAGACCCTCTGAAGCTTTCTTT	CASSYLGTIRPSEAFF
TRBD1	few	TRBJ1-1	TRBV7-9	14	TGTGCCTGCAGCTTTCAGACAGGGGACACTGAAGCTTTCTTT	CACSFQTGDTEAFF
-	many	TRBJ1-5	TRBV28	14	TGTGCCAGCAGTTTCTGGGTAAGCAATCAGCCCCAGCATTTT	CASSFWVSNQPQHF
-	many	TRBJ1-1	TRBV20-1	12	TGCAGTGCTTGGGTGGGGCCCACTGAAGCTTTCTTT	CSAWVGPTEAFF
-	-	TRBJ1-1	TRBV5-1	17	TGCGCCAGCAGCTTGAAAGGGCAGGGTAGGGGTGGCACTGAAGCTTTCTTT	CASSLKGQGRGGTEAFF